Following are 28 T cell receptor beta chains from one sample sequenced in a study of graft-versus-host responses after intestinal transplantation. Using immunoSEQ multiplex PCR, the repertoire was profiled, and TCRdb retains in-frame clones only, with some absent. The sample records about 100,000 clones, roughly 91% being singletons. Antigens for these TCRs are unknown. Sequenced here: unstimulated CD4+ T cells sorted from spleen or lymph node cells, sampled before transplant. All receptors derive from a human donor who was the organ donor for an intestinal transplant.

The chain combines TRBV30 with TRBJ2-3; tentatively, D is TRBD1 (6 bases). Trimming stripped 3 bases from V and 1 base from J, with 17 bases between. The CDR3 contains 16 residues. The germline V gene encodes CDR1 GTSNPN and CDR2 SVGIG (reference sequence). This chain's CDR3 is CAWRIFRQDRTDTQYF. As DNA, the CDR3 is TGTGCCTGGAGGATCTTTCGACAGGACCGCACAGATACGCAGTATTTT. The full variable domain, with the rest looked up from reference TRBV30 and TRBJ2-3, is SQTIHQWPATLVQPVGSPLSLECTVEGTSNPNLYWYRQAAGRGLQLLFYSVGIGQISSEVPQNLSASRPQDRQFILSSKKLLLSDSGFYLCAWRIFRQDRTDTQYFGPGTRLTVL.

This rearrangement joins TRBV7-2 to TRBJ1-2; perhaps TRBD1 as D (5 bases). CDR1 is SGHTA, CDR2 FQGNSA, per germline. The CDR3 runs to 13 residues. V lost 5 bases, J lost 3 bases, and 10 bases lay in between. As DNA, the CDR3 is TGTGCCAGCAGCCCACAGGCTGACTATGGCTACACCTTC. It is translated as CASSPQADYGYTF.

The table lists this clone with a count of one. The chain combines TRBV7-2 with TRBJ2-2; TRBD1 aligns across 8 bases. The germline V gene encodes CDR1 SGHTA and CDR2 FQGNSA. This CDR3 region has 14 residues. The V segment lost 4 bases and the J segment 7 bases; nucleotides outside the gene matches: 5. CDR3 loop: CASSSPGGHGELFF. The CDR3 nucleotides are TGTGCCAGCAGCTCTCCAGGGGGCCACGGGGAGCTGTTTTTT.

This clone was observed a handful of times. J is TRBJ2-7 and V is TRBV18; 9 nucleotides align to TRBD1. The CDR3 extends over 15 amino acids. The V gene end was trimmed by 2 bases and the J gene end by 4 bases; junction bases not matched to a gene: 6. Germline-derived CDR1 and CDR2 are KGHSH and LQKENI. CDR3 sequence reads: CASSPATGGRYEQYF. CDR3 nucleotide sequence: TGTGCCAGCTCACCAGCCACAGGGGGCAGGTACGAGCAGTACTTC.

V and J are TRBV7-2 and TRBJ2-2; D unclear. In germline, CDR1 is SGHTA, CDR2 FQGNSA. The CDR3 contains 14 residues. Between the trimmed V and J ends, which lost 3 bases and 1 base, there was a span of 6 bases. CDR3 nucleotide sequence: TGTGCCAGCAGCTTCGCCGGGAACACCGGGGAGCTGTTTTTT. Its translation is CASSFAGNTGELFF.

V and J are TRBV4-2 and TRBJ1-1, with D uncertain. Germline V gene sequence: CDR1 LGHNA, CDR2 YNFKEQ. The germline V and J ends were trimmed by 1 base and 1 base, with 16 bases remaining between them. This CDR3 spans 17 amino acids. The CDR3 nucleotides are TGTGCCAGCAGCCAAGTTGTTCCGGCGGAGGGGAACACTGAAGCTTTCTTT. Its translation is CASSQVVPAEGNTEAFF.

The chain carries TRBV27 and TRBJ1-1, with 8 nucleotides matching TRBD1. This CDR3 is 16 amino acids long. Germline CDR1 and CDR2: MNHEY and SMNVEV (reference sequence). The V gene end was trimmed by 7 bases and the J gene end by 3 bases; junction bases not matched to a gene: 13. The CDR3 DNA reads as TGTGCCAGCAACCTCATGTACAGGGGGTTGGACACTGAAGCTTTCTTT. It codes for CASNLMYRGLDTEAFF.

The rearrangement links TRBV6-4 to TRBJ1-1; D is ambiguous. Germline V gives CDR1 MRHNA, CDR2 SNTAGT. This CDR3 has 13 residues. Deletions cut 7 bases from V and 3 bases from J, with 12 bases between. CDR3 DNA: TGTGCCAGCATGCCCACGCGGGACACTGAAGCTTTCTTT. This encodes CASMPTRDTEAFF.

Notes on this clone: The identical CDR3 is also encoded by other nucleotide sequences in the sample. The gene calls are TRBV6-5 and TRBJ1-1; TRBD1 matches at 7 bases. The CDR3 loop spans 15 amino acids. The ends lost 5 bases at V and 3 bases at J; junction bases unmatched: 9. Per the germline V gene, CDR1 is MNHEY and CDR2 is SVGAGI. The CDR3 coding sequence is TGTGCCAGCAGTCAGACAGGGTGGCTGGACACTGAAGCTTTCTTT. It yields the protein CASSQTGWLDTEAFF.

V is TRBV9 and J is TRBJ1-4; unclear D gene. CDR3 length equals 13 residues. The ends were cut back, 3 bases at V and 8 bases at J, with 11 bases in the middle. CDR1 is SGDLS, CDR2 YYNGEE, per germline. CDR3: CASSAAEREKLFF. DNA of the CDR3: TGTGCCAGCAGCGCCGCCGAGAGGGAAAAACTGTTTTTT. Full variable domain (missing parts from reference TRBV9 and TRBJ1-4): DSGVTQTPKHLITATGQRVTLRCSPRSGDLSVYWYQQSLDQGLQFLIQYYNGEERAKGNILERFSAQQFPDLHSELNLSSLELGDSALYFCASSAAEREKLFFGSGTQLSVL.

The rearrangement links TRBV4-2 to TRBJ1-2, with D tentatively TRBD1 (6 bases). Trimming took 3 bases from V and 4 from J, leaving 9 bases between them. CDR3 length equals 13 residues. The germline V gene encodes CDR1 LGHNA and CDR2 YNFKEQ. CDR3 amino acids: CASSQGAAYGYTF. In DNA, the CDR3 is TGTGCCAGCAGCCAGGGGGCGGCCTATGGCTACACCTTC.

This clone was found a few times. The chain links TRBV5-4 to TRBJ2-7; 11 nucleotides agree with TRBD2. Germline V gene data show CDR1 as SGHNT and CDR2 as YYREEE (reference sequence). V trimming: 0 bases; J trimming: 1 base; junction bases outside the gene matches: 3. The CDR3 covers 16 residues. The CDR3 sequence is CASSLGLAGGSYEQYF. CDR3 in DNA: TGTGCCAGCAGCTTGGGTCTAGCGGGGGGTTCCTACGAGCAGTACTTC.

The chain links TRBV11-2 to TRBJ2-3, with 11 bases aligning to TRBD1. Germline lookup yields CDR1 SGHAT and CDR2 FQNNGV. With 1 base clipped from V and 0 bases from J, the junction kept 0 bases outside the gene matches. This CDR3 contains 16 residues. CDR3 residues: CASSLGDRGSTDTQYF. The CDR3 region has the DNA TGTGCCAGCAGCTTAGGGGACAGGGGGAGCACAGATACGCAGTATTTT.

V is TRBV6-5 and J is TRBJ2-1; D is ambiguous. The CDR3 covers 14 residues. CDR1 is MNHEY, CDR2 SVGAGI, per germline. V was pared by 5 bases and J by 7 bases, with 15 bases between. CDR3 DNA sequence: TGTGCCAGCAGTCGAACAGCTGGCAGAAATGAGCAGTTCTTC. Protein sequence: CASSRTAGRNEQFF.

The CDR3 here is CASSLAAGQFGETQYF. The CDR3, as DNA: TGTGCCAGCAGCTTGGCCGCGGGACAGTTCGGAGAGACCCAGTACTTC. The chain is built from TRBV5-4 and TRBJ2-5, with TRBD1 as a possible D gene (7 bases). Germline values: CDR1 SGHNT, CDR2 YYREEE (reference sequence). The CDR3 is made up of 16 amino acids. V gave up 0 bases and J gave up 4 bases, with 16 bases separating them. Combining the CDR3 with reference TRBV5-4 and TRBJ2-5 gives the whole variable domain ETGVTQSPTHLIKTRGQQVTLRCSSQSGHNTVSWYQQALGQGPQFIFQYYREEENGRGNFPPRFSGLQFPNYSSELNVNALELDDSALYLCASSLAAGQFGETQYFGPGTRLLVL.

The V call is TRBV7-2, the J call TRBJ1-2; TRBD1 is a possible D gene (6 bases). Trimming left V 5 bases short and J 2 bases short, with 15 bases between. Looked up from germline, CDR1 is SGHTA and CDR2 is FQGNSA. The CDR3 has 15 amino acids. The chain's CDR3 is CASSVNRDLNYGYTF. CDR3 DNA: TGTGCCAGCAGCGTCAACAGGGATCTCAACTATGGCTACACCTTC.

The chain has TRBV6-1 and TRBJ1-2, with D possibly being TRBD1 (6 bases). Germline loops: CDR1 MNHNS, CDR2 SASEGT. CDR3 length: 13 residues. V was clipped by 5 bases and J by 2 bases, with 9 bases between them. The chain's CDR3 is CASSFDRNYGYTF. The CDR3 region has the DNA TGTGCCAGCAGTTTCGACAGGAACTATGGCTACACCTTC.

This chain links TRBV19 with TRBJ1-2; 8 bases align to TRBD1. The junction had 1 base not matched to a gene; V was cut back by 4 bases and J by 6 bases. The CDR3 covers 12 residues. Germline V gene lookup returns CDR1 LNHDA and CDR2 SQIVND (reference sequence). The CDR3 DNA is TGTGCCAGTAGTAGGACAGGGAATGGCTACACCTTC. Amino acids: CASSRTGNGYTF.

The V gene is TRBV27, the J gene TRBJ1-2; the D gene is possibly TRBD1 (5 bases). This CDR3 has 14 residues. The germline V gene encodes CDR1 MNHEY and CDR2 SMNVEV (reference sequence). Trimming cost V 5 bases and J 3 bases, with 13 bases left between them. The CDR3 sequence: CASSRPGSDYGYTF. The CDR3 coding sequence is TGTGCCAGCAGTCGTCCAGGGTCTGACTATGGCTACACCTTC.

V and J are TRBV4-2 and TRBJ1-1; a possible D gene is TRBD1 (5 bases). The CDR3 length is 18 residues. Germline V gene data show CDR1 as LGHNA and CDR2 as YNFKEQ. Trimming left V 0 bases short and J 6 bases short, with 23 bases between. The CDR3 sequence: CASSQDKAQSRVGAEAFF. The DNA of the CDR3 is TGTGCCAGCAGCCAAGATAAGGCCCAAAGCAGGGTGGGTGCTGAAGCTTTCTTT.

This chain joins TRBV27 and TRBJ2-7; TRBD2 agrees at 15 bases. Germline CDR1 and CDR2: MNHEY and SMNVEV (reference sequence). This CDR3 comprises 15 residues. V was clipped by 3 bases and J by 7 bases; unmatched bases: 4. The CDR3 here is CASSLRTSGGGEQYF. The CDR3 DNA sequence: TGTGCCAGCAGTTTGAGGACTAGCGGGGGGGGAGAGCAGTACTTC.

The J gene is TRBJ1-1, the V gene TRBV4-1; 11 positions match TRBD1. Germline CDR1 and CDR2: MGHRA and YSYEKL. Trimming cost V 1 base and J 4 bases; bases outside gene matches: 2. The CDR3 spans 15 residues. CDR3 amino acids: CASSQVGTGGTEAFF. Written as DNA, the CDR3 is TGCGCCAGCAGCCAAGTCGGGACAGGGGGCACTGAAGCTTTCTTT.

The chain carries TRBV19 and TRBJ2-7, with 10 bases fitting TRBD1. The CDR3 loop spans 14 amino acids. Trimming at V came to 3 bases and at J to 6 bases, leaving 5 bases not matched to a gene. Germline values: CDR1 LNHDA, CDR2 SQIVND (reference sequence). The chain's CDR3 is CASSMFDRGLEQYF. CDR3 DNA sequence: TGTGCCAGTAGTATGTTCGACAGGGGGCTCGAGCAGTACTTC.

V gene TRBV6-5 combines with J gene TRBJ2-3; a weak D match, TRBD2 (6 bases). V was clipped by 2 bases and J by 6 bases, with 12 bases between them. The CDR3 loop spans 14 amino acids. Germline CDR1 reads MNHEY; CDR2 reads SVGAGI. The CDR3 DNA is TGTGCCAGCAGTTACCGAGTTCGGGAGGATACGCAGTATTTT. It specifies CASSYRVREDTQYF.

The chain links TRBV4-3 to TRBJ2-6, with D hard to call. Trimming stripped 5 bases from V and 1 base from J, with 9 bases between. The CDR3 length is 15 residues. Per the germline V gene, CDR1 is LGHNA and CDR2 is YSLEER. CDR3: CASSTRASGANVLTF. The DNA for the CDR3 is TGCGCCAGCAGCACTCGTGCATCTGGGGCCAACGTCCTGACTTTC.

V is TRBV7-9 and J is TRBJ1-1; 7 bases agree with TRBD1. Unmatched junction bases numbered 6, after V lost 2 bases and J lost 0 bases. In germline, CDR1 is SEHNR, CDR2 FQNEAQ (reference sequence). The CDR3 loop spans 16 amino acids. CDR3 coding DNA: TGTGCCAGCAGCTTACAGGGGGTTGGTCTGAACACTGAAGCTTTCTTT. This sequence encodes CASSLQGVGLNTEAFF.

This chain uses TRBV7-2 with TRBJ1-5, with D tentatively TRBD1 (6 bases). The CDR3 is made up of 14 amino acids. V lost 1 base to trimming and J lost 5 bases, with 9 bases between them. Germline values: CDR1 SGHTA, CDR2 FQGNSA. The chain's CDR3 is CASSLGGGDQPQHF. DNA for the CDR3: TGTGCCAGCAGCTTAGGAGGGGGAGATCAGCCCCAGCATTTT.

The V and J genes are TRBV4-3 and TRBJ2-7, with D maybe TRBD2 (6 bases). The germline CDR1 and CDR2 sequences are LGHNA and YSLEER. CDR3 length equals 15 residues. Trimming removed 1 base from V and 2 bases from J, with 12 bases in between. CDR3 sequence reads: CASSQGGAGAYEQYF. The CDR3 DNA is TGCGCCAGCAGCCAAGGCGGGGCCGGGGCCTACGAGCAGTACTTC.